Following are 8 T cell receptor beta chains from one sample sequenced in a study of cytomegalovirus exposure and HLA in healthy donors (dated 2017 in TCRdb). Libraries were prepared through the immunoSEQ multiplex PCR assay. A mixture of 60 forward primers for TCR Vbeta segments and 13 reverse primers for TCR Jbeta segments was used in the multiplex PCR. Entries here come from immuneACCESS through TCRdb and include only in-frame sequences with V and J called. Some clones fail to appear in such tables; in the studies checked, an unresolved V gene covers under half of the shortfall, and the cause of the remainder is unknown. The sample table records about 200,000 clones; around 85% of these occur just once. Clones ranked in the top ten supply 0.2% to 0.25% of the sample. The sequencing sample was made of PBMCs. The receptor source for this set is a girl aged 2 to 10 in good health and CMV-seronegative.

The chain has TRBV25-1 and TRBJ1-2; D gene ambiguous. This CDR3 comprises 11 residues. The V end was cut by 0 bases, the J end by 9 bases, with 5 bases between. Germline CDR1 and CDR2: MGHDK and SYGVNS. The CDR3 DNA sequence: TGTGCCAGCAGTGAATACGGTCGCTACACCTTC. The encoded protein is CASSEYGRYTF.

The sample holds one count of this clone. This chain joins TRBV4-1 and TRBJ2-2; a weak D match, TRBD1 (5 bases). Trimming took off 1 base at V and 3 bases at J, with 9 bases between the two ends. Germline CDR1 reads MGHRA; CDR2 reads YSYEKL. The CDR3 loop spans 15 amino acids. CDR3 in amino acids: CASSQVIGDTGELFF. The CDR3 DNA reads as TGCGCCAGCAGCCAAGTGATAGGGGACACCGGGGAGCTGTTTTTT.

The V gene is TRBV19, the J gene TRBJ1-6, with TRBD1 matching 7 bases. CDR3 length: 15 amino acids. Germline V gene sequence: CDR1 LNHDA, CDR2 SQIVND (reference sequence). J was trimmed by 7 bases and V by 6 bases; bases with no gene match: 9. CDR3 amino acids: CASREQGYGNSPLHF. Here the CDR3 DNA reads TGTGCCAGTAGAGAACAGGGGTACGGGAATTCACCCCTCCACTTT.

V and J are TRBV4-1 and TRBJ2-7; D might be TRBD1 (6 bases). The CDR3 has 15 residues. Germline loops: CDR1 MGHRA, CDR2 YSYEKL. Trimming left V 5 bases short and J 0 bases short, with 14 bases between. The CDR3 region has the DNA TGCGCCAGCAGCTTACGGGACACTCTCTCCTACGAGCAGTACTTC. Protein sequence: CASSLRDTLSYEQYF.

The J gene is TRBJ2-6, the V gene TRBV27, with D tentatively TRBD1 (6 bases). V lost 2 bases and J 3 bases, leaving 14 bases between the germline ends. The germline V gene has CDR1 MNHEY and CDR2 SMNVEV (reference sequence). This CDR3 spans 17 amino acids. The CDR3 DNA follows: TGTGCCAGCAGTTTAGTACAGGGAGTATATGGGGCCAACGTCCTGACTTTC. It codes for CASSLVQGVYGANVLTF.

This clone occurred once. The V gene is TRBV5-1, the J gene TRBJ2-5; D perhaps matches TRBD2 (5 bases). V lost 4 bases to trimming and J lost 1 base, with 8 bases between them. The CDR3 spans 13 residues. In germline, CDR1 is SGHRS, CDR2 YFSETQ. CDR3 DNA: TGCGCCAGCAGCCTCGAGGGCCAAGAGACCCAGTACTTC. Translating gives CASSLEGQETQYF.

In DNA, the CDR3 is TGCAGCGTTGATGCGGGTAGGGAGACCCAGTACTTC. Translating it yields CSVDAGRETQYF. The genes are TRBV29-1 and TRBJ2-5; possible D gene TRBD2, 5 bases. V was clipped by 3 bases and J by 5 bases, with 10 bases between them. Per the germline V gene, CDR1 is SQVTM and CDR2 is ANQGSEA. This CDR3 contains 12 residues.

The chain links TRBV21-1 to TRBJ1-2; the table's D gene call, TRBD1, was not cross checked with the DNA. TRBV21-1 has pseudogene status. CDR3 length: 12 amino acids. The DNA for the CDR3 is TGTGCCTCTTTCCCGACAGGGAATGGCTACACCTTC. Translation: CASFPTGNGYTF.